This T cell receptor beta chain was observed in a study of cytomegalovirus exposure and HLA in healthy donors (TCRdb year 2017). In the study overall: An earlier analysis of roughly 570 of the donors reported 276 Gb of sequence data and 90 million to 120 million unique TCR beta sequences obtained from around 190 million T cells. The study aimed to test whether cataloging public T cell receptors could reveal signatures of past pathogen exposure. Around 320 gigabases of sequencing data and roughly 90 million unique TCR sequences were included in an early release covering about 700 HLA-typed donors. On average, about 240,000 unique TCR beta nucleotide sequences were sequenced per donor among 350 to 400 genotyped donors of the cohort, with 15% to 20% of those sequences being non-productive. To study patterns of TCR occurrence, a later analysis re-analyzed previously published TCR beta repertoires from several hundred donors and added high-resolution HLA genotyping. Because of strong linkage in the cohort, roughly five DR-DQ haplotypes were treated as single units for association and clustering. Class I and class II HLA loci were covered by the typing at four-digit resolution. Typing coverage differed by locus: A, B, C, DRB1 and DQB1 were typed in about 629-630 donors, DQA1 in 522, DPA1 in approximately 610, and DPB1 in approximately 450. The T cell repertoires of about 700 subjects were profiled by immunosequencing and related to cytomegalovirus serostatus. Donor age, sex, ethnicity and CMV serostatus were collected together with the repertoire data. Among the approximately 400 genotyped donors, approximately 76% belonged to the genetic ancestry cluster associated with self-reported Caucasian donors. A later genetic analysis took genome-wide SNP genotypes for about 55% of the roughly 700 donors and used that subset as a discovery cohort. In the later analysis, no new phenotypic data were used to find candidate immune exposures; instead, reliance was placed on TCR beta sequences and their occurrence across donors. All discovery cohort repertoires had been generated using a single sequencing platform. An earlier analysis of about 620 of the donors applied high-throughput TCR beta sequencing to assess whether each TCR beta V gene segment acted as functional or pseudogenic. To predict cytomegalovirus infection status, the study combined high-throughput TCR immunosequencing, statistical association of individual TCRs with disease status, and machine learning. Besides the first cohort of more than 650 subjects, a separate validation cohort made up of 90 to 150 different subjects was used. Results and caveats for the whole study, not just this receptor: A later analysis found that most CMV-associated TCR beta chains appeared HLA-restricted, with HLA associations seemingly driven largely by CMV exposure. The sequencing pipeline was judged likely to have produced a cluster of highly shared sequence variants as a technical artifact. A further reported finding was that TCR beta sequences accurately predicted the HLA-A and HLA-B alleles for most subjects in the first cohort. Correlated functional status among segregating V segments might reflect linkage disequilibrium, but an unknown experimental factor could not be ruled out. In this cohort, only TCR beta chains were sequenced, and detectable features were limited by the absence of alpha or paired-chain data. According to a later analysis, parvovirus B19, influenza, CMV and Epstein-Barr virus appeared linked to several top co-occurrence clusters. A later analysis found that HLA-associated TCR beta chains were more clonally expanded and had lower generation probabilities than equally common non-associated chains. According to the authors, the approach could potentially be generalized to other disease states and immunological phenotypes. The earlier analysis of approximately 560 of the donors excluded roughly 16 rarely observed V segments, including chromosome 9 orphons, because counts were too low. In a later analysis, the rate of TCR association differed among HLA loci, with DRB1 alleles having the most associated TCRs and HLA-C alleles having the fewest. Assigning TCR associations to individual alleles was difficult when HLA alleles, especially DR and DQ, strongly co-occurred. V-gene and J-gene trimming of TCR beta chains was associated with a missense DCLRE1C variant in a later genetic analysis, and the association was replicated in an independent cohort. An earlier analysis of around 500 of the donors showed that most TCR beta V segments appeared in productive rearrangements either about 87% or about 30% of the time, which broadly matched IMGT annotations. Presence/absence analyses assumed roughly uniform sequencing depth across donors, an assumption that may not hold. Across donors, most TCR sequences were observed very rarely, whereas some public TCRs were present in many individuals. In the study, about 150 TCR beta chains were listed as associated with cytomegalovirus. The classifier was reported to diagnose cytomegalovirus status with high specificity and sensitivity in both the original cohort and the validation cohort. Because HLA typing was unavailable for some donors at each locus, only the typed subset was used in association tests. A later analysis associated 16,951 TCR beta sequences with specific HLA alleles at a false discovery rate of 0.05. In a later genetic analysis, fewer N-insertions in productive TCRs were reported among donors in an Asian-associated ancestry cluster than the approximately 670-donor mean. A few of the identified cytomegalovirus-associated TCR beta chains were confirmed in vitro to be specific for cytomegalovirus antigens. Immune exposure information for the cohort was limited to CMV serostatus.

The library was obtained by the immunoSEQ multiplex PCR assay. For the multiplex PCR, a mixture combining 60 forward primers for TCR Vbeta segments and 13 reverse primers for TCR Jbeta segments was used. A multiplex PCR assay on genomic DNA amplified the CDR3 region of rearranged TCR beta genes. On the Illumina HiSeq System, the amplified TCR beta libraries were sequenced as 87-base-pair reads. In the source study's methods: A later analysis counted approximately 74 million unique TCR beta chains across the 500 to 850 repertoires, and 9 million to 14 million of these chains were shared by at least two donors. A nearest-neighbor algorithm error-corrected the raw reads and collapsed the reads into unique sequences, merging closely related sequences to remove PCR and sequencing errors. To assign V, D and J gene segments, CDR3 sequences were aligned to IMGT reference sequences. Each retained sequence needed at least a six-nucleotide match to both a V gene segment and a J gene segment. A rearrangement was called productive if the CDR3 had no stop codons and remained in frame with V and J, and every other rearrangement was called non-productive. Following IMGT convention, CDR3 was defined as the stretch from the second conserved V-encoded cysteine up to the conserved J-encoded phenylalanine. Sequences without an unambiguous match to a single V gene segment were excluded from the earlier analysis of several hundred of the donors. An earlier analysis of fewer than 750 of the donors classified V segments as functional when productive rearrangements were above 56.7% and as segregating when the standard deviation between donors was above 5%. To diagnose cytomegalovirus status from the catalog of TCR beta chain sequences, a statistical classification framework was built. V and J gene assignment, in a later analysis, came from comparing TCR nucleotide sequences with IMGT/GENE-DB human TR gene sequences. A later analysis assigned CDR3 sequences and most-parsimonious VDJ recombination scenarios with the TCRdist pipeline. In a later analysis, each TCR beta chain was defined by its CDR3 amino acid sequence together with its V-gene family, and reads without a unique V-gene family were excluded. In a later analysis, 500 to 650 highly shared, low-generation-probability nucleotide sequences were removed to address suspected cross-contamination and a sequencing artifact. In a later analysis, a clonal expansion index for each public chain was calculated from normalized within-repertoire ranks of inferred template counts. In a later analysis, generation probabilities were computed using a VDJ recombination model fitted to out-of-frame rearrangements, and the results were checked against IGoR. In a later analysis, TCR-TCR, TCR-HLA and TCR-CMV co-occurrence was scored with hypergeometric tests, and a repertoire-size bias correction was applied to TCR pairs. To estimate false discovery rates, a later analysis permuted the HLA or CMV assignments 20 times. In a later analysis, co-occurring TCRs were grouped with DBSCAN, and TCRdist sequence similarity was added when clustering was performed within HLA-allele-positive subsets. For co-occurrence clustering, repertoires with fewer than 30,000 or more than 120,000 public chains were excluded, along with several repertoires with anomalous nucleotide sharing. The source is immuneACCESS, and TCRdb retained only in-frame sequences with V and J called. Part of the clones is not carried over; for the studies checked, unresolved V genes explain less than half of this, and the remainder is unexplained. V and J calls and clone size are copied from that table; D and trimming were computed from the DNA. The sample records 200,000 to 250,000 clones, 79% of which are singletons. The biggest ten clones account for 1.7% of the sample.

A word on this clone: What this receptor recognizes is not known. No clone much larger than this one lies a single base away; base qualities are absent.

The cohort comprised around 700 healthy bone marrow donors. At the time of sampling, all cohort members were nominally healthy, though unrecorded immune exposures were likely present. The donor was CMV seronegative and was included in the group of 352 seronegative cohort members. Every donor gave a peripheral blood sample, and the peripheral blood mononuclear cells from that sample were used for TCR beta sequencing. The Qiagen DNeasy Blood Extraction Kit was used to extract genomic DNA from the blood cell samples. The material sequenced was PBMCs. This TCR came from a middle-aged man in good health and CMV-seronegative.

The CDR3: CASSQEHTGLVSYEQYF. The DNA is as follows: TGTGCCAGCAGCCAAGAGCACACGGGACTAGTCTCATACGAGCAGTACTTC. The sequence links TRBV4-2 to TRBJ2-7; 8 central bases correspond to TRBD2. The CDR1 and CDR2 encoded by the germline V gene are LGHNA and YNFKEQ. Trimming leaves V shorter by 0 bases and J shorter by 4 bases, with the junction holding 11 bases beyond the gene matches. From the cysteine up to the phenylalanine, the CDR3 has a length of 17 residues. The entry retains the CDR3 DNA only, 51 bases that are in frame from base 1.